Each of the 23 T cell receptor beta chains below was sequenced from the same sample in a study of cytomegalovirus exposure and HLA in healthy donors. Here immunoSEQ multiplex PCR was the method, and the copy in TCRdb shows in-frame clones only, minus some. The sample holds 250,000 or so clones, 90% seen once. The sequenced material came from PBMCs. Receptors were obtained from a woman under 30 in good health and CMV-seronegative.

In its sample, this clone was seen once. The genes are TRBV6-5 and TRBJ2-1; D possibly corresponds to TRBD2 (5 bases). V was pared by 4 bases and J by 7 bases, with 14 bases between. This CDR3 has 14 residues. Per germline, CDR1 MNHEY and CDR2 SVGAGI. For the CDR3, the DNA is TGTGCCAGCAGTTCGAGACTTGGCGGGAATGAGCAGTTCTTC. Its protein product is CASSSRLGGNEQFF.

Points on this clone: Germline and junction disagree at one end, which may indicate a read error. The sample contains more than one DNA sequence encoding this CDR3. V gene TRBV7-9 combines with J gene TRBJ2-5, with D unclear. Germline CDR1 reads SEHNR; CDR2 reads FQNEAQ (reference sequence). This CDR3 comprises 12 residues. The CDR3 region is CASSPYQETQYF. The CDR3 bases are TGTGCTAGCAGCCCGTACCAAGAGACCCAGTACTTC.

The chain couples TRBV5-1 to TRBJ2-1, with D perhaps matching TRBD2 (6 bases). Per the germline V gene, CDR1 is SGHRS and CDR2 is YFSETQ. The CDR3 loop spans 16 amino acids. V shed 1 base and J shed 0 bases, with 11 bases lying between them. The CDR3 DNA follows: TGCGCCAGCAGCTTGATTAGCGGAAACTCCTACAATGAGCAGTTCTTC. Its protein product is CASSLISGNSYNEQFF.

The chain is built from TRBV30 and TRBJ1-5, with D possibly matching TRBD1 (5 bases). The germline V and J ends were trimmed by 0 bases and 4 bases, with 16 bases remaining between them. This CDR3 is 16 amino acids long. The germline V gene encodes CDR1 GTSNPN and CDR2 SVGIG (reference sequence). The CDR3 region is CAWSVSAGNLNQPQHF. The CDR3 nucleotides read TGTGCCTGGAGTGTATCGGCAGGGAACTTAAATCAGCCCCAGCATTTT.

V gene TRBV18 combines with J gene TRBJ2-3; 9 nucleotides match TRBD2. Germline CDR1 reads KGHSH; CDR2 reads LQKENI. The V and J ends lost 1 base and 6 bases, in that order; junction bases with no gene match: 8. This CDR3 spans 16 amino acids. The CDR3 DNA follows: TGTGCCAGCTCACCACTTTCGGCGGGGGGGGCCGATACGCAGTATTTT. Amino acid sequence: CASSPLSAGGADTQYF.

The chain uses TRBV25-1 and TRBJ2-2; TRBD1 matches at 7 bases. The V segment lost 4 bases and the J segment 6 bases; nucleotides outside the gene matches: 2. Germline values: CDR1 MGHDK, CDR2 SYGVNS. CDR3 length: 13 amino acids. The CDR3 bases are TGTGCCAGCAGTGCCACAGGGGCCGGGGAGCTGTTTTTT. Translated, it gives CASSATGAGELFF. Full variable domain (outside the CDR3, taken from reference TRBV25-1 and TRBJ2-2): EADIYQTPRYLVIGTGKKITLECSQTMGHDKMYWYQQDPGMELHLIHYSYGVNSTEKGDLSSESTVSRIRTEHFPLTLESARPSHTSQYLCASSATGAGELFFGEGSRLTVL.

This rearrangement joins TRBV11-2 to TRBJ1-6; 7 bases line up with TRBD1. V lost 3 bases, J lost 7 bases, and 6 bases stayed unmatched. CDR1 SGHAT and CDR2 FQNNGV come from the germline V gene. The CDR3 runs 15 residues. This chain's CDR3 is CASSLPGQKNSPLHF. Written as DNA, the CDR3 is TGTGCCAGCAGCTTGCCGGGACAGAAGAATTCACCCCTCCACTTT.

The chain combines TRBV5-4 with TRBJ2-2; 8 bases fit TRBD2. J lost 4 bases, V lost 4 bases, and 3 bases had no gene match. This CDR3 has 14 residues. CDR1 and CDR2 (germline): SGHNT, YYREEE (reference sequence). As DNA, the CDR3 is TGTGCCAGCAGCCGGGGGGGAGCCACCGGGGAGCTGTTTTTT. It specifies CASSRGGATGELFF.

V gene TRBV7-8 combines with J gene TRBJ2-2, with TRBD1 matching over 7 bases. V dropped 5 bases and J dropped 4; count of bases not matched to a gene: 7. CDR3 length equals 15 residues. Germline V CDR1 and CDR2: SGHVS, FQNEAQ. Here the CDR3 reads CASSQDRPSTGELFF. The CDR3 DNA sequence: TGTGCCAGCAGCCAGGACAGGCCGAGCACCGGGGAGCTGTTTTTT.

V gene TRBV4-1 combines with J gene TRBJ1-6; D not resolved. In germline, CDR1 is MGHRA, CDR2 YSYEKL. The CDR3 is 16 residues long. V lost 1 base and J lost 7, with 14 bases in between. The CDR3, as DNA: TGCGCCAGCAGCCAAGGAGAATTACGGGAAAATTCACCCCTCCACTTT. Translating gives CASSQGELRENSPLHF.

The chain recombines TRBV28 with TRBJ1-2; D unclear. Per germline, CDR1 MDHEN and CDR2 SYDVKM. V lost 6 bases and J 0 bases, leaving 8 bases between the germline ends. This CDR3 comprises 13 residues. CDR3 amino acids: CASRARANYGYTF. Written as DNA, the CDR3 is TGTGCCAGCAGAGCACGAGCTAACTATGGCTACACCTTC.

The genes are TRBV5-1 and TRBJ1-4; 9 nucleotides match TRBD1. The CDR3 length is 14 residues. Trimming cost V 4 bases and J 10 bases; bases outside gene matches: 8. Germline loops: CDR1 SGHRS, CDR2 YFSETQ. The CDR3 nucleotides read TGCGCCAGCAGCCAAAAGACAGGGGGTGTAAAACTGTTTTTT. Its protein is CASSQKTGGVKLFF.

The V and J genes are TRBV27 and TRBJ2-7; D is perhaps TRBD2 (5 bases). The CDR3 totals 14 residues. The ends were cut back, 6 bases at V and 6 bases at J, with 18 bases in the middle. From germline, CDR1 is MNHEY and CDR2 SMNVEV (reference sequence). The DNA of the CDR3 is TGTGCCAGCAGCTATGGGAGAACTACTTTCGAGCAGTACTTC. This sequence encodes CASSYGRTTFEQYF.

The gene calls are TRBV4-3 and TRBJ1-5; 7 nucleotides match TRBD1. The length of the CDR3 is 16 residues. Germline assignment: CDR1 LGHNA and CDR2 YSLEER. J lost 4 bases, V lost 3 bases, and 9 bases had no gene match. DNA for the CDR3: TGCGCCAGCAGCCAGGATTCGACAGGGTCAAATCAGCCCCAGCATTTT. Encoded protein: CASSQDSTGSNQPQHF.

This clone was detected only a few times. The V gene is TRBV30, the J gene TRBJ1-5; TRBD1 is a possible D gene (5 bases). This CDR3 has 16 amino acids. Per germline, CDR1 GTSNPN and CDR2 SVGIG (reference sequence). The V and J ends lost 0 bases and 0 bases respectively, with 12 bases between them. Here the CDR3 reads CAWSVGGSGSNQPQHF. CDR3 nucleotides: TGTGCCTGGAGTGTGGGGGGATCAGGTAGCAATCAGCCCCAGCATTTT.

The rearrangement joins TRBV4-1 to TRBJ2-5; D is perhaps TRBD1 (5 bases). CDR1 is MGHRA and CDR2 is YSYEKL in the germline V gene. V dropped 4 bases and J dropped 2 bases, with 11 bases sitting between them. The CDR3 extends over 14 amino acids. The CDR3 nucleotides are TGCGCCAGCAGCCCGCGGACACTGCAAGAGACCCAGTACTTC. It encodes CASSPRTLQETQYF.

The chain combines TRBV5-5 with TRBJ1-2, with 11 bases fitting TRBD1. Germline V gene data show CDR1 as SGHKS and CDR2 as YYEKEE (reference sequence). CDR3 length equals 13 residues. Trimming at V came to 3 bases and at J to 7 bases, leaving 2 bases not matched to a gene. For the CDR3, the DNA is TGTGCCAGCAGCTGGGGGACAGGGGGTGGCTACACCTTC. Translating it yields CASSWGTGGGYTF.

The chain employs TRBV7-8 and TRBJ2-5; TRBD2 agrees at 10 bases. CDR3 size: 15 residues. Per germline, CDR1 SGHVS and CDR2 FQNEAQ. Losses at the gene ends were 4 bases for V and 5 bases for J; bases not matched to a gene: 7. The CDR3 nucleotides read TGTGCCAGCAGCTCGGGACTAGCGACTGTGGAGACCCAGTACTTC. This codes for CASSSGLATVETQYF.

J is TRBJ2-7 and V is TRBV7-5; the table names TRBD2, a call not compared with the DNA. TRBV7-5 is listed as a pseudogene. The CDR3 runs 14 residues. CDR3 nucleotides: TGTGTCAGAAGCCCAGCCCAGTTAGGAGGCGAGCAGTACGTC. This sequence encodes CVRSPAQLGGEQYV.

This chain connects TRBV5-1 to TRBJ1-4; D perhaps matches TRBD1 (6 bases). V lost 4 bases and J 5 bases, leaving 12 bases between the germline ends. Per the germline V gene, CDR1 is SGHRS and CDR2 is YFSETQ. The CDR3 length is 14 residues. The CDR3 DNA reads TGCGCCAGCAGCCCTACAGGGTCCAATGAAAAACTGTTTTTT. Amino acid sequence: CASSPTGSNEKLFF.

There are a few counts of this clone. The chain has TRBV20-1 and TRBJ1-5; D is unresolved. With 6 bases removed from V and 6 bases from J, the gap between germline ends came to 6 bases. This CDR3 has 10 amino acids. CDR1 and CDR2 from the germline V gene are DFQATT and SNEGSKA (reference sequence). CDR3 region: CSARGQPQHF. CDR3 bases: TGCAGTGCCCGGGGTCAGCCCCAGCATTTT.

The chain uses TRBV7-9 and TRBJ2-5; 8 bases align to TRBD1. V gave up 5 bases and J gave up 4 bases; unmatched junction bases: 9. CDR3 length: 15 residues. Per germline, CDR1 SEHNR and CDR2 FQNEAQ (reference sequence). CDR3 loop: CASSVTGVGGETQYF. The CDR3 DNA reads as TGTGCCAGCAGCGTGACAGGGGTGGGAGGAGAGACCCAGTACTTC. The entire variable domain, with the rest obtained from reference TRBV7-9 and TRBJ2-5, is as follows: DTGVSQNPRHKITKRGQNVTFRCDPISEHNRLYWYRQTLGQGPEFLTYFQNEAQLEKSRLLSDRFSAERPKGSFSTLEIQRTEQGDSAMYLCASSVTGVGGETQYFGPGTRLLVL.

In DNA, the CDR3 is TGTGCCAGCAGCTCGAGGGATTCGGGTTACGAGCAGTACGTC. Protein: CASSSRDSGYEQYV. This sequence joins TRBV6-6 and TRBJ2-7, with a tentative D call TRBD2 (5 bases). Germline lookup yields CDR1 MNHNY and CDR2 SVGAGI (reference sequence). The CDR3 sequence is 14 residues long. V was cut by 6 bases and J by 4 bases, with 16 bases left in between.